This TCR beta chain was sequenced in a study of PD-1 blockade in classical Hodgkin lymphoma. Overall study findings and caveats: Although disease activity or prior therapy may be involved, causes of the repertoire differences remain undefined. In newly diagnosed patients, baseline TCR diversity was reportedly below that of healthy donors.

This table comes from immunoSEQ multiplex PCR, and its TCRdb copy is limited to in-frame clones, with some not included. The data hold around 32,000 clones, with roughly nine tenths observed a single time. Specified time point: newly diagnosed, previously untreated cHL patient sample. Magnetic negative selection of thawed PBMCs was the method by which CD4+ T cells were purified. The authors used newly diagnosed, untreated classical Hodgkin lymphoma PBMCs as comparison. On this clone itself: What it recognizes is unknown.

V shed 3 bases and J 6 bases; nucleotides not matched to a gene: 10. The germline V gene encodes CDR1 SNHLY and CDR2 FYNNEI. The CDR3 extends over 15 amino acids. This TCR was recovered from a human donor with classical Hodgkin lymphoma. The source material was CD4+ T cells from blood. The rearrangement uses TRBV2 and TRBJ1-1; 7 bases are a match to TRBD1. CDR3 coding DNA: TGTGCCAGCAGTGACGGAACGAGGGGGCAGGCTGAAGCTTTCTTT. This gives the protein CASSDGTRGQAEAFF.